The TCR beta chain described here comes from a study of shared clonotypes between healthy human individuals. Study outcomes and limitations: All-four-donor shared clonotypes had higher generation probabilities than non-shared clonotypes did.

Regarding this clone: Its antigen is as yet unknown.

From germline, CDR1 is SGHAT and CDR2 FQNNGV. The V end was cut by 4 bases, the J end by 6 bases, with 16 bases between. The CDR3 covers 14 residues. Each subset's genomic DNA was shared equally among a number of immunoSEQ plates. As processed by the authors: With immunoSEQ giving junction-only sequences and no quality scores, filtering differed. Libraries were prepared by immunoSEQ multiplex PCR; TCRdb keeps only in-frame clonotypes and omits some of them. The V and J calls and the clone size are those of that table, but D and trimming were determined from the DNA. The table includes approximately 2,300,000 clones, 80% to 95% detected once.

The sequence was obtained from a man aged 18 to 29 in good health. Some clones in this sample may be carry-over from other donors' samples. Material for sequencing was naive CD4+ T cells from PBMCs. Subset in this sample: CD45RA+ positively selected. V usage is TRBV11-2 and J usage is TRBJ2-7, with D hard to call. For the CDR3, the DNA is TGTGCCAGCAGCTCAGCCCTTGTTGTAGCCGAGCAGTACTTC. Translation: CASSSALVVAEQYF.